What follows is one TCR beta chain and its context. The data belong to a study of T-cell memory formation after mild COVID-19. TCR alpha and TCR beta cDNA libraries with sample barcodes and UMIs came from 5'RACE using constant-segment primers. MiXCR was run by TCRdb on the 5' RACE reads, yielding one entry per CDR3 protein. The sample holds fewer than 450,000 distinct CDR3 sequences; 24% are singletons and the top ten take 7% to 9.5%. The TCR comes from an adult woman who had mild COVID-19 (a few samples of this study predate the infection). Cell type and time point are not known. The specimen was PBMCs or a T cell subset sorted from them (not recorded which).

This CDR3 reads CASSHLDRSHTEAFF. In nucleotides, the CDR3 is TGTGCCAGCAGCCACCTAGACCGAAGTCACACTGAAGCTTTCTTT. J is TRBJ1-1 and V is TRBV7-6; D unresolved. Germline V gives CDR1 SGHVS, CDR2 FNYEAQ. This CDR3 contains 15 residues. The V and J ends lost 5 bases and 3 bases respectively, with 16 bases between them. The full variable domain, in which reference TRBV7-6 and TRBJ1-1 provide the parts outside the CDR3, is GAGVSQSPRYKVTKRGQDVALRCDPISGHVSLYWYRQALGQGPEFLTYFNYEAQQDKSGLPNDRFSAERPEGSISTLTIQRTEQRDSAMYRCASSHLDRSHTEAFFGQGTRLTVV.